The 18 T cell receptor beta chains below all came from one sample that was sequenced in a study of control samples from healthy donors and cancer patients. Data came from immunoSEQ multiplex PCR; TCRdb stores just in-frame clones and leaves some out. The repertoire holds about 28,000 clones, with roughly nine tenths as singletons. Sequencing was carried out using PBMCs. The receptors were gathered from a man aged 50-60 years with lung cancer.

Here the CDR3 reads CASSLSSPSGYTF. The CDR3 coding sequence is TGTGCCAGCAGCTTGTCATCTCCTAGTGGCTACACCTTC. The V call is TRBV5-8, the J call TRBJ1-2; D gene uncertain. The V gene lost 1 base and the J gene lost 7 bases, with 11 bases spanning the gap. Germline CDR1 and CDR2: SGHTS and YDEGEE. This CDR3 has 13 amino acids.

In this sample, this clone turned up once. The genes are TRBV5-1 and TRBJ1-2, with 9 bases that match TRBD1. With V trimmed by 6 bases and J by 2 bases, 5 bases remained unmatched. The germline V gene encodes CDR1 SGHRS and CDR2 YFSETQ. The CDR3 covers 14 residues. This CDR3 is CASTGQGGNYGYTF. The CDR3 DNA is TGCGCCAGCACGGGACAGGGAGGGAACTATGGCTACACCTTC.

This chain uses TRBV15 with TRBJ2-7, with TRBD1 identical over 10 bases. CDR3 length: 16 amino acids. The ends lost 1 base at V and 2 bases at J; junction bases unmatched: 5. Germline-derived CDR1 and CDR2 are LNHNV and YYDKDF (reference sequence). The CDR3 region is CATSRGQGATTYEQYF. DNA for the CDR3: TGTGCCACCAGCAGAGGACAGGGGGCGACAACCTACGAGCAGTACTTC.

The chain joins TRBV7-3 to TRBJ1-3; a weak D match, TRBD1 (6 bases). Trimming shortened V by 5 bases and J by 0 bases, and 11 bases separated the two germline ends. The CDR3 consists of 15 residues. CDR1 is SGHTA and CDR2 is FQGTGA in the germline V gene. The CDR3 is CASSPDSLSGNTIYF. The DNA for the CDR3 is TGTGCCAGCAGCCCGGACAGCCTCTCTGGAAACACCATATATTTT. Complete variable domain (other parts from reference TRBV7-3 and TRBJ1-3): GAGVSQTPSNKVTEKGKYVELRCDPISGHTALYWYRQSLGQGPEFLIYFQGTGAADDSGLPNDRFFAVRPEGSVSTLKIQRTERGDSAVYLCASSPDSLSGNTIYFGEGSWLTVV.

The chain uses TRBV7-2 and TRBJ1-6, with 8 nucleotides matching TRBD1. The CDR3 sequence is 15 residues long. Germline values: CDR1 SGHTA, CDR2 FQGNSA. J lost 7 bases, V lost 5 bases, and 7 bases had no gene match. As DNA, the CDR3 is TGTGCCAGCAGCCCACAGGGGGATGAGAATTCACCCCTCCACTTT. Protein sequence: CASSPQGDENSPLHF.

This chain connects TRBV3-1 (or the pseudogene TRBV3-2) to TRBJ1-6; a possible D gene is TRBD1 (5 bases). CDR3 length: 14 residues. The V gene lost 5 bases and the J gene lost 9 bases, with 14 bases spanning the gap. CDR1 is LGHDT and CDR2 is YNNKEL in the germline V gene (reference sequence). CDR3 sequence: CASSRDSVSSPLHF. CDR3 in DNA: TGTGCCAGCAGCAGAGACAGTGTTTCTTCACCCCTCCACTTT.

The rearrangement links TRBV6-5 to TRBJ1-6; perhaps TRBD1 as D (5 bases). Per the germline V gene, CDR1 is MNHEY and CDR2 is SVGAGI. This CDR3 has 15 residues. V dropped 5 bases and J dropped 7 bases, with 15 bases sitting between them. The CDR3 is CASSHPVGGNSPLHF. The CDR3, as DNA: TGTGCCAGCAGTCACCCCGTGGGGGGGAATTCACCCCTCCACTTT.

The J gene is TRBJ2-3, the V gene TRBV11-2; unclear D gene. V was clipped by 5 bases and J by 1 base, with 4 bases between them. This CDR3 is built from 12 residues. Germline V gene lookup returns CDR1 SGHAT and CDR2 FQNNGV. The CDR3 DNA sequence: TGTGCCAGCAGCCACCGCACAGATACGCAGTATTTT. It yields the protein CASSHRTDTQYF.

The V and J genes are TRBV6-5 and TRBJ1-5, with D uncertain. The CDR3 contains 14 residues. The V end lost 0 bases, the J end lost 5 bases, and 8 bases lay between the germline ends. In germline, CDR1 is MNHEY, CDR2 SVGAGI. The DNA of the CDR3 is TGTGCCAGCAGTTACTCCCGCGGGGATCAGCCCCAGCATTTT. Protein: CASSYSRGDQPQHF.

The chain uses TRBV19 and TRBJ1-4; D is undetermined. V was pared by 0 bases and J by 11 bases, with 13 bases between. CDR1 is LNHDA and CDR2 is SQIVND in the germline V gene (reference sequence). The CDR3 totals 14 residues. The CDR3 bases are TGTGCCAGTAGTATAGATTACAACCTCCAGAAACTGTTTTTT. This gives the protein CASSIDYNLQKLFF.

CDR3: CASSPGAVQGWAYGYTF. CDR3 in DNA: TGTGCCAGCAGCCCAGGGGCCGTACAGGGATGGGCCTATGGCTACACCTTC. V gene TRBV5-5 combines with J gene TRBJ1-2; possible D gene TRBD1, 6 bases. V was pared by 4 bases and J by 4 bases, with 23 bases between. Germline V lookup: CDR1 SGHKS, CDR2 YYEKEE (reference sequence). The CDR3 loop spans 17 amino acids.

The J gene is TRBJ2-7, the V gene TRBV6-2 or TRBV6-3; D call uncertain. V shed 2 bases and J shed 0 bases, with 11 bases lying between them. The CDR3 covers 15 residues. In germline, CDR1 is MNHEY, CDR2 SVGEGT. For the CDR3, the DNA is TGTGCCAGCAGTTACGGGGTGACTCTCTCCTACGAGCAGTACTTC. It translates to CASSYGVTLSYEQYF.

V usage is TRBV6-4 and J usage is TRBJ2-1; D unresolved. There are 14 residues in the CDR3. Trimming cost V 6 bases and J 6 bases, with 15 bases left between them. CDR1 and CDR2 from the germline V gene are MRHNA and SNTAGT. The CDR3 sequence is CASSPEDTRNEQFF. In DNA form, the CDR3 reads TGTGCCAGCAGCCCAGAGGATACCCGCAATGAGCAGTTCTTC.

CDR3 residues: CASSLLSASTDTQYF. The DNA of the CDR3 is TGTGCCAGCAGCCTCTTAAGCGCTAGCACAGATACGCAGTATTTT. This chain joins TRBV7-3 and TRBJ2-3; D not resolved. Between the trimmed V and J ends, which lost 5 bases and 0 bases, there was a span of 12 bases. CDR1 is SGHTA and CDR2 is FQGTGA in the germline V gene. The CDR3 length is 15 residues.

Remarks on this clone: The junction departs from germline at one end; a sequencing error may be responsible. This chain links TRBV25-1 with TRBJ2-3, with D perhaps given as TRBD1 or TRBD2 (5 bases each). This CDR3 has 12 residues. The V gene's germline CDR1 is MGHDK and CDR2 SYGVNS. CDR3 bases: TGTGCCAGCAGTACAAATCCGGGACCCATATGTTTT. It specifies CASSTNPGPICF.

The gene calls are TRBV19 and TRBJ2-5; D tentatively fits TRBD1 or TRBD2 (5 bases each). Germline-derived CDR1 and CDR2 are LNHDA and SQIVND (reference sequence). V shed 3 bases and J shed 5 bases, with 13 bases lying between them. This CDR3 comprises 14 residues. The CDR3 loop is CASSITQGRETQYF. The CDR3 bases are TGTGCCAGTAGTATTACCCAGGGACGGGAGACCCAGTACTTC.

The chain joins TRBV3-1 (or the pseudogene TRBV3-2) to TRBJ2-1; 9 bases fit TRBD2. Losses at the gene ends were 4 bases for V and 10 bases for J; bases not matched to a gene: 8. The V gene's germline CDR1 is LGHDT and CDR2 YNNKEL (reference sequence). The CDR3 sequence is 14 residues long. In DNA form, the CDR3 reads TGTGCCAGCAGCCCGGGACTAGCTAGAGGAGAGCAGTTCTTC. Translating it yields CASSPGLARGEQFF.

The chain joins TRBV6-6 to TRBJ2-2, with 7 bases aligning to TRBD1. The CDR3 has 15 amino acids. Trimming took 5 bases from V and 2 from J; bases not matched to a gene: 5. The germline V gene has CDR1 MNHNY and CDR2 SVGAGI (reference sequence). This CDR3 is CASSKDRANTGELFF. CDR3 bases: TGTGCCAGCAGTAAAGACAGGGCCAACACCGGGGAGCTGTTTTTT.